This T cell receptor beta chain derives from a study of OX40 agonist ivuxolimab in advanced cancers. Turning to the overall study: Ivuxolimab was an agonistic, fully human IgG2 monoclonal antibody directed against OX40 (CD134), a costimulatory receptor. Intravenous ivuxolimab was administered to patients every 2 weeks at six dose levels: 0.01, 0.1, 0.3, 1.5, 3 and 10 mg/kg. Of the approximately 50 dose-escalation patients, hepatocellular carcinoma was present in approximately 20, melanoma in approximately 15, renal cell carcinoma in 9 and head and neck cancer in 9. In the dose-escalation cohort, approximately 83% of patients were male, and the mean age was 60 years with a range of roughly 20 to 85. Patients were allowed to have had prior anti-PD-1, anti-PD-L1 or anti-CTLA-4 therapy, and around two fifths of the dose-escalation patients had been treated with checkpoint inhibitors. Partial responses were achieved by three dose-escalation patients, of whom one had hepatocellular carcinoma and two had cutaneous melanoma. Peripheral TCRbeta sequencing aimed to test whether ivuxolimab altered TCR sequence diversity and caused clonal T-cell expansion. The paper covers the monotherapy dose-escalation part of the phase I ivuxolimab trial, which included N ≈ 52 patients.

Broader findings and caveats from the paper: Which antigens the clonally expanded peripheral T cells were specific for was not determined. At doses of 0.1 to 3.0 mg/kg, clonal expansion of both CD4+ and CD8+ T cells in blood was seen between baseline and week 6. Low levels of normalized T-cell clonal expansion were also seen in some patients who did not respond. In the 0.1-3.0 mg/kg groups, partial responders had among the lowest normalized peripheral clonal expansion, particularly in CD8+ T cells. After ivuxolimab, more expanded clones were found on average in CD8+ T cells than in CD4+ T cells.

Genomic DNA was extracted from sorted cells for sequencing of the TCRbeta CDR3 region. The immunoSEQ Assay was used for sequencing of TCRbeta CDR3 regions. TCRdb carries this immuneACCESS record with in-frame sequences only. Its versions omit some clonotypes, under half of them owing to an unresolved V gene in the studies checked, with the rest unexplained. The sample records about 27,000 clones, approximately 80% of which are singletons. The ten largest clonotypes hold roughly 29% of the sample. The trial excluded patients who had a history of autoimmune disease or who were on systemic immunosuppression. Peripheral blood for TCR sequencing was collected from all dose cohorts at baseline, on cycle 4 day 1, and on cycle 7 day 1. Samples were obtained from an open-label, multicenter, first-in-human phase I dose-escalation trial of ivuxolimab. The trial enrolled adults with locally advanced or metastatic head and neck squamous cell, hepatocellular, melanoma or renal cell carcinoma. Before TCR sequencing, CD4+ T cells and CD8+ T cells from peripheral blood were sorted into separate populations.

Turning to this clone: What antigen it recognizes has not been identified. No much larger clonotype is one base removed from it; base qualities were not supplied.

The CDR3 numbers 16 residues from cysteine through phenylalanine. Only CDR3 DNA is held: 48 bases, read in frame from base 1. V and J lose 8 bases and 1 base, and a span of 19 bases separates them. For CDR1 and CDR2, the germline V gene lists MDHEN and SYDVKM. The chain employs TRBV28 and TRBJ2-3, and possibly TRBD2, on 7 matching bases. Here the sequenced sample was CD4+ or CD8+ T cells sorted from blood, taken in a trial of the OX40 agonist ivuxolimab. The receptor's source is an adult with an advanced solid tumor such as melanoma, head and neck, liver or kidney cancer. The CDR3 sequence is CASGPRGARRTDTQYF. The sequenced DNA is TGTGCCAGCGGACCCCGGGGGGCGCGTCGCACAGATACGCAGTATTTT. With the rest looked up from the reference TRBV28 and TRBJ2-3 genes rather than sequenced, the full variable domain is DVKVTQSSRYLVKRTGEKVFLECVQDMDHENMFWYRQDPGLGLRLIYFSYDVKMKEKGDIPEGYSVSREKKERFSLILESASTNQTSMYLCASGPRGARRTDTQYFGPGTRLTVL.